These 15 T cell receptor beta chains originate from one sample sequenced in a study of blood T cells in healthy people across ages. The second PCR ran about 6 to 12 cycles with a sample-barcoded 5' primer and J-beta primers. TCRdb analysed the 5' RACE reads with MiXCR anew, one entry per CDR3 protein. The repertoire consists of about 730,000 distinct CDR3 sequences, with roughly 43% occurring once and the leading ten covering 20% to 25%. Sample: blood. The receptors originated from a woman aged 55 to 70 in good health.

V and J are TRBV9 and TRBJ2-7, with D uncertain. Trimming took off 0 bases at V and 2 bases at J, with 12 bases between the two ends. CDR1 and CDR2 (germline): SGDLS, YYNGEE. CDR3 size: 15 residues. CDR3: CASSVEDTAAYEQYF. The CDR3 DNA reads as TGTGCCAGCAGCGTAGAGGATACCGCAGCCTACGAGCAGTACTTC.

The chain uses TRBV20-1 and TRBJ2-4; D perhaps matches TRBD2 (5 bases). The J call is doubtful: the DNA matches TRBJ2-7 better. CDR1 DFQATT and CDR2 SNEGSKA come from the germline V gene (reference sequence). There are 13 residues in the CDR3. In DNA form, the CDR3 reads TGCAGTGCTAGAGCGGCGGGCCGCTACGAGCAGTACTTC. This translates into CSARAAGRYEQYF.

The chain employs TRBV4-3 and TRBJ1-6; the match to TRBD1 covers 7 bases. V trimming: 3 bases; J trimming: 5 bases; junction bases outside the gene matches: 7. The CDR3 is made up of 16 amino acids. Germline V gene sequence: CDR1 LGHNA, CDR2 YSLEER. DNA for the CDR3: TGCGCCAGCAGCCAGGACGGGACAGTCGATAATTCACCCCTCCACTTT. Amino acids: CASSQDGTVDNSPLHF.

This clonotype was seen more than once but under ten times. V is TRBV6-6 and J is TRBJ2-1, with 7 bases lining up with TRBD2. Unmatched junction bases numbered 7, after V lost 8 bases and J lost 0 bases. The germline V gene has CDR1 MNHNY and CDR2 SVGAGI (reference sequence). The CDR3 consists of 15 residues. The DNA for the CDR3 is TGTGCCAGCTCGGCTGGCGGGAGCTCCTACAATGAGCAGTTCTTC. It yields the protein CASSAGGSSYNEQFF.

This sequence joins TRBV3-1 and TRBJ2-7; D is ambiguous. Trimming took off 3 bases at V and 2 bases at J, with 5 bases between the two ends. This CDR3 comprises 12 residues. Germline V gene data show CDR1 as LGHDT and CDR2 as YNNKEL (reference sequence). CDR3 region: CASSHATYEQYF. CDR3 DNA sequence: TGTGCCAGCAGCCACGCGACCTACGAGCAGTACTTC.

This chain joins TRBV20-1 and TRBJ2-3, with D perhaps TRBD1 (6 bases). V was clipped by 3 bases and J by 0 bases, with 25 bases between them. CDR1 and CDR2 (germline): DFQATT, SNEGSKA (reference sequence). The CDR3 has 19 residues. The CDR3 sequence is CSASFYPGDTTSSTDTQYF. CDR3 bases: TGCAGTGCTAGTTTTTATCCAGGGGATACCACTTCTAGCACAGATACGCAGTATTTT.

This clonotype was counted only a few times. Here the CDR3 DNA reads TGTGCCAGCAGCCCCGGCCTAGCGGGGGGTTGGAATGAGCAGTTCTTC. Amino acids: CASSPGLAGGWNEQFF. V usage is TRBV7-9 and J usage is TRBJ2-1; 11 positions agree with TRBD2. CDR3 size: 16 residues. Germline trimming cut 5 bases from V and 7 bases from J; bases unmatched to any gene: 10. Germline V CDR1 and CDR2: SEHNR, FQNEAQ (reference sequence). The whole variable domain, filled in from reference TRBV7-9 and TRBJ2-1, reads DTGVSQNPRHKITKRGQNVTFRCDPISEHNRLYWYRQTLGQGPEFLTYFQNEAQLEKSRLLSDRFSAERPKGSFSTLEIQRTEQGDSAMYLCASSPGLAGGWNEQFFGPGTRLTVL.

The chain recombines TRBV5-6 with TRBJ2-1; TRBD1 might be the D (5 bases). V lost 0 bases and J lost 6, with 10 bases in between. The length of the CDR3 is 14 residues. The germline CDR1 and CDR2 sequences are SGHDT and YYEEEE. CDR3 region: CASSLDRGSNEQFF. The DNA of the CDR3 is TGTGCCAGCAGCTTGGATAGGGGTTCCAATGAGCAGTTCTTC.

The chain has TRBV7-3 and TRBJ2-2, with 8 bases matching TRBD1. This CDR3 comprises 17 residues. V shed 5 bases, J shed 1 base, and the junction held 9 bases outside the gene matches. Germline CDR1 is SGHTA and CDR2 is FQGTGA. CDR3 in amino acids: CASSQSGGAKNTGELFF. The CDR3 DNA is TGTGCCAGCAGCCAATCAGGGGGCGCGAAGAACACCGGGGAGCTGTTTTTT.

Turning to this clonotype: Just one base apart from a much larger clone, this may be a read error. The chain carries TRBV25-1 and TRBJ2-4; D may be TRBD1 (5 bases). The last part of the DNA fits TRBJ2-5 better; the J call may be wrong. The CDR3 consists of 11 residues. The germline V gene has CDR1 MGHDK and CDR2 SYGVNS. The CDR3 coding sequence is TGTGTCAGCAGGGATCGAGAGACCCAGTACTTC. It is translated as CVSRDRETQYF.

This clonotype was picked up a small number of times. The V gene is TRBV9, the J gene TRBJ2-7; D is perhaps TRBD1 (5 bases). The CDR3 is 13 amino acids. V lost 3 bases and J 4 bases, leaving 11 bases between the germline ends. Germline CDR1 SGDLS, CDR2 YYNGEE. The CDR3 nucleotides are TGTGCCAGCAGCGCTGGACAATATTACGAGCAGTACTTC. This codes for CASSAGQYYEQYF.

This chain connects TRBV6-2 or TRBV6-3 to TRBJ2-5, with 11 bases aligning to TRBD1. Judging by the DNA end, TRBJ2-7 fits better; the J call may be wrong. The CDR3 sequence is 15 residues long. Germline values: CDR1 MNHEY, CDR2 SVGEGT. CDR3 DNA sequence: TGTGCCAGCAGTTACCCCCGGACAGGGGGCCACGAGCAGTACTTC. Translated, it gives CASSYPRTGGHEQYF.

V and J are TRBV4-3 and TRBJ1-4; D might be TRBD1 (6 bases). V was trimmed by 2 bases and J by 7 bases, leaving 11 bases between them. Germline V gene data show CDR1 as LGHNA and CDR2 as YSLEER. This CDR3 contains 14 residues. CDR3 sequence: CASSQSGGREKLFF. DNA of the CDR3: TGCGCCAGCAGCCAATCTGGGGGGCGTGAAAAACTGTTTTTT.

The chain is built from TRBV4-1 and TRBJ2-3, with D tentatively TRBD1 (5 bases). CDR3 length: 17 residues. V was shortened by 3 bases and J by 5 bases, with 21 bases between the two germline ends. Germline V gene data show CDR1 as MGHRA and CDR2 as YSYEKL. The chain's CDR3 is CASSHQGLAERIDTQYF. The CDR3 DNA sequence: TGCGCCAGCAGCCACCAGGGATTAGCCGAGCGTATAGATACGCAGTATTTT.

The V gene is TRBV5-1, the J gene TRBJ1-1, with no clear D. The CDR3 runs to 15 residues. The V gene lost 2 bases and the J gene lost 0 bases, with 11 bases spanning the gap. Germline CDR1 and CDR2: SGHRS and YFSETQ. CDR3 region: CASSFTTRMNTEAFF. The CDR3 nucleotides are TGCGCCAGCAGCTTCACAACGAGAATGAACACTGAAGCTTTCTTT.